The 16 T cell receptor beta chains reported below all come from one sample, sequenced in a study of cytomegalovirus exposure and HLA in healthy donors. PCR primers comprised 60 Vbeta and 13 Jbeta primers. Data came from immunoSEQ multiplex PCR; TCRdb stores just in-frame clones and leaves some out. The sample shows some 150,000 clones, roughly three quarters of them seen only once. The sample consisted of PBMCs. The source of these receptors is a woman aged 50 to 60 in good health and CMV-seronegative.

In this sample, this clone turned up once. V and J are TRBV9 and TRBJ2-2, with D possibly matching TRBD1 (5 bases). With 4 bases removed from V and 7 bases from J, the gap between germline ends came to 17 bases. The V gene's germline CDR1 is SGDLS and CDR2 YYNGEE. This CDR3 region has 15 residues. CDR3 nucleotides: TGTGCCAGCAGCACCCTTTCAGGGTACGGCGGGGAGCTGTTTTTT. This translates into CASSTLSGYGGELFF. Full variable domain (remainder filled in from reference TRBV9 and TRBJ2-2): DSGVTQTPKHLITATGQRVTLRCSPRSGDLSVYWYQQSLDQGLQFLIQYYNGEERAKGNILERFSAQQFPDLHSELNLSSLELGDSALYFCASSTLSGYGGELFFGEGSRLTVL.

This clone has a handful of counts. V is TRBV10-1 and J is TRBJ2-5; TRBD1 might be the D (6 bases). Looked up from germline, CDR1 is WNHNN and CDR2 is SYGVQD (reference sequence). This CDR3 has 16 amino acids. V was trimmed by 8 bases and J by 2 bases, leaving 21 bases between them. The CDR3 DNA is TGCGCCAGCCCGGTCTCAGGGGAATTCGGACAAGAGACCCAGTACTTC. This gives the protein CASPVSGEFGQETQYF.

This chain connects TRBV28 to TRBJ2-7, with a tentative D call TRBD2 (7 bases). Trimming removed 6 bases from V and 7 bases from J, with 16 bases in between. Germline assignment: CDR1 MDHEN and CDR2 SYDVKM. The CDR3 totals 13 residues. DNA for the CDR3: TGTGCCAGCAGGGGCGGGGGCCCTTGGGAGCAGTACTTC. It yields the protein CASRGGGPWEQYF.

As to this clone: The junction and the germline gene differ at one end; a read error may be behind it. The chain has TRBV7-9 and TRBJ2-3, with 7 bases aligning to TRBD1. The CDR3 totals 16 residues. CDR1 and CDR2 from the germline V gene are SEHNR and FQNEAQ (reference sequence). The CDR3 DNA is TGTTCCAGCAGCTTACAACAGGGGTCAGGCACAGATACGCAGTATTTT. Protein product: CSSSLQQGSGTDTQYF.

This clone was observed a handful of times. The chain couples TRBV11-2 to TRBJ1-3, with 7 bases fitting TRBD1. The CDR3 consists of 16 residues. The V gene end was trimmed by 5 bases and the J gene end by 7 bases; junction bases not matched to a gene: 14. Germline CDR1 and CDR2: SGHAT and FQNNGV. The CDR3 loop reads CASSAKTGLGSNTIYF. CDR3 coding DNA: TGTGCCAGCAGCGCGAAGACAGGGCTTGGGAGTAACACCATATATTTT. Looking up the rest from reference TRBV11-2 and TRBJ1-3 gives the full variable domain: EAGVAQSPRYKIIEKRQSVAFWCNPISGHATLYWYQQILGQGPKLLIQFQNNGVVDDSQLPKDRFSAERLKGVDSTLKIQPAKLEDSAVYLCASSAKTGLGSNTIYFGEGSWLTVV.

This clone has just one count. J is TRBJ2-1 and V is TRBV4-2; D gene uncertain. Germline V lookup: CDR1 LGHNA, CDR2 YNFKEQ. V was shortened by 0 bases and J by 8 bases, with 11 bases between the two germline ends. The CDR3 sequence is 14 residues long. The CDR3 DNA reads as TGTGCCAGCAGCCAAGATATATCCTCAGATGAGCAGTTCTTC. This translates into CASSQDISSDEQFF.

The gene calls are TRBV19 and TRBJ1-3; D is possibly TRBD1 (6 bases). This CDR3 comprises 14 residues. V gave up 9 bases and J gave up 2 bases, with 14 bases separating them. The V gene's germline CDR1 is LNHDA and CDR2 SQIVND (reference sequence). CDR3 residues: CASGEGGPGNTIYF. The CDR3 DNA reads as TGTGCCAGCGGAGAGGGGGGGCCTGGAAACACCATATATTTT.

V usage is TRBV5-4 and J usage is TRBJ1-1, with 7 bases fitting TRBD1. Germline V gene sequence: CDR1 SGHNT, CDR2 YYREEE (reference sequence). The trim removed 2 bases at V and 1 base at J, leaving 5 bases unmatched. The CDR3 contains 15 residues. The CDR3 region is CASSLGHRGNTEAFF. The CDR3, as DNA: TGTGCCAGCAGCTTAGGCCACAGGGGGAACACTGAAGCTTTCTTT.

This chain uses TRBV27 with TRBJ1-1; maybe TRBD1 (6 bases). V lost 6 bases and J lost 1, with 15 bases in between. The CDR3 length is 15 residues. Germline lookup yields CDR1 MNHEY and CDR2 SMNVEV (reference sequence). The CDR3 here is CASSHQDRPNTEAFF. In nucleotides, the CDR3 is TGTGCCAGCAGCCACCAGGACAGACCGAACACTGAAGCTTTCTTT.

CDR3 protein: CASSPDRGRNGYTF. The CDR3 nucleotides are TGTGCCAGCAGCCCGGATAGGGGGCGAAATGGCTACACCTTC. V gene TRBV5-5 combines with J gene TRBJ1-2; 7 positions match TRBD1. Unmatched junction bases numbered 9, after V lost 4 bases and J lost 6 bases. The CDR3 is 14 amino acids. Germline CDR1 reads SGHKS; CDR2 reads YYEKEE (reference sequence).

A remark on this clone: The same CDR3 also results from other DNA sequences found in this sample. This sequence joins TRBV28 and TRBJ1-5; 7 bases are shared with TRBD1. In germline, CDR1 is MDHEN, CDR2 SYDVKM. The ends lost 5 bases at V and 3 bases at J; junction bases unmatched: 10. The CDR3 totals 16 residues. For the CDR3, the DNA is TGTGCCAGCAGTGTTCCCTTCGGGACAGTCAATCAGCCCCAGCATTTT. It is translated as CASSVPFGTVNQPQHF.

This CDR3 reads CASSSQQGVANQPQHF. The CDR3 DNA reads TGTGCCAGCAGCTCCCAACAGGGGGTTGCCAATCAGCCCCAGCATTTT. The gene calls are TRBV7-9 and TRBJ1-5; 8 bases are shared with TRBD1. Per germline, CDR1 SEHNR and CDR2 FQNEAQ (reference sequence). This CDR3 spans 16 amino acids. The V and J ends lost 4 bases and 3 bases, in that order; junction bases with no gene match: 8.

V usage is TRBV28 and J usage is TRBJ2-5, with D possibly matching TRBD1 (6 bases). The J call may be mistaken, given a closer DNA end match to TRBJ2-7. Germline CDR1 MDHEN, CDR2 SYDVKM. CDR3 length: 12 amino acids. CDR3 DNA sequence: TGTGCCAGCAGAGGGGGCTCCTACGAGCAGTACTTC. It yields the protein CASRGGSYEQYF.

CDR3 DNA sequence: TGTGCCAGCAGTAGGACACTGGACAGATCTGGAAACACCATATATTTT. Translated: CASSRTLDRSGNTIYF. This chain links TRBV28 with TRBJ1-3, with D perhaps TRBD1 (6 bases). Germline V CDR1 and CDR2: MDHEN, SYDVKM. There are 16 residues in the CDR3. Trimming left V 5 bases short and J 1 base short, with 15 bases between.

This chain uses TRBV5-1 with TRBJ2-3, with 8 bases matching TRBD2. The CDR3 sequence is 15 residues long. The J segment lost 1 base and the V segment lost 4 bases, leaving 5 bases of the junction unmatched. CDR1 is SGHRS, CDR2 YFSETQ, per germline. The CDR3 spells CASSGLARGTDTQYF. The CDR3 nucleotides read TGCGCCAGCAGCGGACTAGCTAGAGGCACAGATACGCAGTATTTT. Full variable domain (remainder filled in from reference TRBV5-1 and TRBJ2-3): KAGVTQTPRYLIKTRGQQVTLSCSPISGHRSVSWYQQTPGQGLQFLFEYFSETQRNKGNFPGRFSGRQFSNSRSEMNVSTLELGDSALYLCASSGLARGTDTQYFGPGTRLTVL.

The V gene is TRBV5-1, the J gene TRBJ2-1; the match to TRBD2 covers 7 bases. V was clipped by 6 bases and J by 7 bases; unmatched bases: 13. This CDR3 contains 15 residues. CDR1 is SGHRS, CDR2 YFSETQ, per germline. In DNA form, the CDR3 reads TGCGCCAGCACCGAACTAGCGAGAGGGGAGAATGAGCAGTTCTTC. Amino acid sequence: CASTELARGENEQFF.